Below, 12 T cell receptor beta chains from the same sample are listed, as sequenced in a study of blood T cell repertoires in COVID-19. Data came from immunoSEQ multiplex PCR; TCRdb stores just in-frame clones and leaves some out. The table has around 26,000 clones, 70% to 90% seen once. Sequencing input: peripheral blood. These receptor sequences come from a human donor with active COVID-19. The donor label of this sample is uncertain.

J is TRBJ2-5 and V is TRBV29-1; TRBD2 agrees at 8 bases. The length of the CDR3 is 14 residues. After removal of 3 bases from V and 5 bases from J, the junction contained 8 bases not matched to a gene. Germline values: CDR1 SQVTM, CDR2 ANQGSEA. The CDR3 DNA follows: TGCAGCGTTGAGGAGAGCGGGAGTATGGAGACCCAGTACTTC. Translation gives CSVEESGSMETQYF.

The chain joins TRBV9 to TRBJ1-1; unclear D gene. The V and J ends lost 2 bases and 1 base respectively, with 6 bases between them. This CDR3 is 13 amino acids long. Germline V lookup: CDR1 SGDLS, CDR2 YYNGEE. The CDR3 nucleotides read TGTGCCAGCAGCGTTTCGTGGAACACTGAAGCTTTCTTT. This translates into CASSVSWNTEAFF.

The genes are TRBV6-5 and TRBJ2-1, with a weak D call TRBD2 (5 bases). The CDR3 has 14 amino acids. Germline CDR1 MNHEY, CDR2 SVGAGI. V lost 5 bases and J lost 8, with 16 bases in between. The CDR3 here is CASSPVTSLHEQFF. As DNA, the CDR3 is TGTGCCAGCAGTCCGGTCACTAGTCTCCATGAGCAGTTCTTC.

The chain is built from TRBV3-1 (or the pseudogene TRBV3-2) and TRBJ2-5, with 12 nucleotides matching TRBD2. The CDR3 is 14 amino acids. The V gene end was trimmed by 5 bases and the J gene end by 9 bases; junction bases not matched to a gene: 7. Germline CDR1 LGHDT, CDR2 YNNKEL (reference sequence). The CDR3 spells CASSSGLAGLAQYF. In DNA, the CDR3 is TGTGCCAGCAGCTCCGGACTAGCGGGATTGGCCCAGTACTTC.

This chain's CDR3 is CASSPTSGKAAEQYF. The CDR3 DNA reads as TGTGCCAGCAGCCCGACTAGCGGGAAAGCTGCAGAGCAGTACTTC. The V call is TRBV7-9, the J call TRBJ2-7, with TRBD2 identical over 11 bases. V shed 5 bases and J 7 bases; nucleotides not matched to a gene: 10. This CDR3 comprises 15 residues. Germline CDR1 reads SEHNR; CDR2 reads FQNEAQ (reference sequence).

V is TRBV6-2 or TRBV6-3 and J is TRBJ2-7; TRBD1 agrees at 7 bases. This CDR3 contains 14 residues. Looked up from germline, CDR1 is MNHEY and CDR2 is SVGEGT. Trimming took 2 bases from V and 6 from J; bases not matched to a gene: 7. The CDR3 DNA is TGTGCCAGCAGTTACGCCGGCAGGGGGACCGAGCAGTACTTC. Translation: CASSYAGRGTEQYF.

V usage is TRBV6-4 and J usage is TRBJ2-2, with D uncertain. The CDR3 covers 14 residues. Trimming stripped 4 bases from V and 0 bases from J, with 6 bases between. Germline lookup yields CDR1 MRHNA and CDR2 SNTAGT. CDR3 region: CASSAIANTGELFF. In DNA form, the CDR3 reads TGTGCCAGCAGTGCAATAGCGAACACCGGGGAGCTGTTTTTT.

The chain employs TRBV18 and TRBJ2-5; 10 nucleotides agree with TRBD2. After removal of 1 base from V and 2 bases from J, the junction contained 10 bases not matched to a gene. This CDR3 region has 18 residues. Germline V lookup: CDR1 KGHSH, CDR2 LQKENI. The DNA for the CDR3 is TGTGCCAGCTCACCACTGGCTAGCGGGAGAAGGGGGCAAGAGACCCAGTACTTC. It translates to CASSPLASGRRGQETQYF.

The V gene is TRBV12-3 or TRBV12-4, the J gene TRBJ2-3; a weak D match, TRBD2 (5 bases). V was clipped by 8 bases and J by 4 bases, with 13 bases between them. This CDR3 has 13 amino acids. As DNA, the CDR3 is TGTGCCAGCTCGGCCCGGGGAGCAGATACGCAGTATTTT. Protein sequence: CASSARGADTQYF.

The rearrangement joins TRBV3-1 (or the pseudogene TRBV3-2) to TRBJ2-7; possibly TRBD2 for D (5 bases). V lost 8 bases, J lost 6 bases, and 20 bases lay in between. This CDR3 has 14 amino acids. In germline, CDR1 is LGHDT, CDR2 YNNKEL (reference sequence). CDR3 nucleotide sequence: TGTGCCAGCGGAAAAAGGAGAGGGATAGGCGAGCAGTACTTC. The encoded protein is CASGKRRGIGEQYF.

The rearrangement links TRBV3-1 (or the pseudogene TRBV3-2) to TRBJ2-7; 7 bases are shared with TRBD1. V lost 4 bases and J lost 1; bases outside the gene matches: 4. Per the germline V gene, CDR1 is LGHDT and CDR2 is YNNKEL (reference sequence). This CDR3 spans 14 amino acids. Here the CDR3 reads CASSPGTASYEQYF. The CDR3 DNA follows: TGTGCCAGCAGCCCCGGGACAGCGTCCTACGAGCAGTACTTC.

This clone was picked up one time. This chain links TRBV7-9 with TRBJ2-5, with 7 bases matching TRBD2. CDR1 is SEHNR, CDR2 FQNEAQ, per germline (reference sequence). The CDR3 covers 16 residues. The ends lost 5 bases at V and 2 bases at J; junction bases unmatched: 11. In DNA, the CDR3 is TGTGCCAGCAGCCCCCGGACCGGGACTATACAAGAGACCCAGTACTTC. This encodes CASSPRTGTIQETQYF.